There are a few counts of the clone carrying this T cell receptor beta chain. Its antigen is not identified. TCRdb processed the 5' RACE reads anew with MiXCR; each CDR3 protein has one entry. The sample yields 550,000 to 700,000 distinct CDR3 sequences, more than 15% seen once. The data belong to a study of T-cell memory formation after mild COVID-19. In the study overall: TCR clustering was largely donor specific. Whole-study results and caveats: Pre-infection memory showed some responding clones, and this suggested that cross-reactive memory joined. Balance between CD4 and CD8 was seen in clones contracting day 15 to 85, and a CD4+ lean was seen in later expanders. Mainly CM and EM harbored the contracting CD4+ clones; mainly EMRA harbored the CD8+ ones.

With 7 bases clipped from V and 9 bases from J, the junction kept 10 bases outside the gene matches. This CDR3 is built from 14 residues. Sequenced input: PBMCs or a T cell subset sorted from them (not recorded which). The chain employs TRBV12-3 or TRBV12-4 and TRBJ2-1; 9 nucleotides match TRBD2. This sequence was found in an adult woman who had mild COVID-19 (a few samples of this study predate the infection). Cell type and time point are not known. CDR3 sequence: CASTSLLAGPEQFF. The CDR3, as DNA: TGTGCCAGCACCTCTCTACTAGCGGGTCCTGAGCAGTTCTTC.